This T cell receptor beta chain originates from a study of T cells in localized non-small cell lung cancer. Overall study results and limits: Compared with tumor, uninvolved adjacent lung displayed greater T cell clonality, ranking highest overall.

Points on this clone: Its antigen remains unknown.

The CDR3 has 15 residues. TCRdb's copy holds only in-frame clones and misses some; the assay was immunoSEQ multiplex PCR. Among some 1,800 clones listed, 20% to 25% were seen once. The sequenced sample was lung tumor tissue, obtained before any cancer treatment. This clonotype originated in a male donor aged 60 or older with stage I lung adenocarcinoma. The chain has TRBV1 and TRBJ2-7; the table names TRBD2, a call not compared with the DNA. TRBV1 is tagged as a pseudogene. The CDR3 reads CASSQDRWEDYEQYF. CDR3 in DNA: TGCGCCAGCAGCCAAGACAGGTGGGAGGACTACGAGCAGTACTTC.